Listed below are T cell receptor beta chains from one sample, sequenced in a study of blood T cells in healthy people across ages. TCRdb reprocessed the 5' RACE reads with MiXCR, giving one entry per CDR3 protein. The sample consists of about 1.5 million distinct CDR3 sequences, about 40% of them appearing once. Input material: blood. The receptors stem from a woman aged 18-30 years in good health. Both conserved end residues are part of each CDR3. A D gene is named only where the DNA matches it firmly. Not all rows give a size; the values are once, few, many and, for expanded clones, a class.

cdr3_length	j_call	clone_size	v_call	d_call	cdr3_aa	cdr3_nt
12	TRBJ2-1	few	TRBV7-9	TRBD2	CASSRAGHEQFF	TGTGCCAGCAGCCGAGCGGGGCATGAGCAGTTCTTC
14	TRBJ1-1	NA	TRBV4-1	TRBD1	CASSQVDRAGEAFF	TGCGCCAGCAGCCAAGTTGACAGGGCAGGTGAAGCTTTCTTT
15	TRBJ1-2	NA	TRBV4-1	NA	CASSQSRQEFYGYTF	TGCGCCAGCAGCCAGTCGAGACAGGAATTTTACGGCTACACCTTC
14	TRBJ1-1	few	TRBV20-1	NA	CSARIGNVNTEAFF	TGCAGTGCTAGGATCGGAAATGTGAACACTGAAGCTTTCTTT
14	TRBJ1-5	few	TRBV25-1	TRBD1	CASSQTGVGQPQHF	TGTGCCAGCAGCCAGACAGGGGTTGGGCAGCCCCAGCATTTT
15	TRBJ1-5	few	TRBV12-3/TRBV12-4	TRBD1	CASRATGGSNQPQHF	TGTGCCAGCAGGGCTACAGGGGGCAGCAATCAGCCCCAGCATTTT
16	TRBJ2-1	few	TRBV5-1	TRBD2	CASSLVAGESYNEQFF	TGCGCCAGCAGCTTGGTGGCGGGGGAGTCATACAATGAGCAGTTCTTC
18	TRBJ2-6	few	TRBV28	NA	CASSFNDLPDSGANVLTF	TGTGCCAGCAGTTTTAACGATCTCCCCGACTCTGGGGCCAACGTCCTGACTTTC
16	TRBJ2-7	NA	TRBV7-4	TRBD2	CASSFGLAGPYYEQYF	TGTGCCAGCAGCTTCGGACTAGCGGGACCCTACTACGAGCAGTACTTC
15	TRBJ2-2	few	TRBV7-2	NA	CASSLALGDTGELFF	TGTGCCAGCAGCTTAGCATTGGGGGATACCGGGGAGCTGTTTTTT
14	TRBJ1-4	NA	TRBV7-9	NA	CASSGGAQDEKLFF	TGTGCCAGCAGCGGAGGGGCGCAGGATGAAAAACTGTTTTTT
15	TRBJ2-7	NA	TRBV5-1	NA	CASSPFPGNAYEQYF	TGCGCCAGCAGCCCCTTTCCAGGGAACGCCTACGAGCAGTACTTC
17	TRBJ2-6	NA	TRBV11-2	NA	CASRRMGWPSGANVLTF	TGTGCCAGCCGACGGATGGGGTGGCCCTCTGGGGCCAACGTCCTGACTTTC
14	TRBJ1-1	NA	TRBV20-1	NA	CSARAGSVNTEAFF	TGCAGTGCTAGAGCCGGCAGCGTGAACACTGAAGCTTTCTTT
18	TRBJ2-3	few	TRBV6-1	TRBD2	CASSAGLAGGPSTDTQYF	TGTGCCAGCAGCGCGGGACTAGCGGGAGGGCCTAGCACAGATACGCAGTATTTT
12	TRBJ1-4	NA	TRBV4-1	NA	CASSQIFEKLFF	TGCGCCAGCAGCCAAATTTTCGAAAAACTGTTTTTT
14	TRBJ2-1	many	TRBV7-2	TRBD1	CASSLEGARNEQFF	TGTGCCAGCAGCTTAGAGGGGGCTAGGAATGAGCAGTTCTTC
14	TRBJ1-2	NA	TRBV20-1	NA	CSSQSGSSNYGYTF	TGCAGTTCCCAGAGTGGCAGTTCTAACTATGGCTACACCTTC
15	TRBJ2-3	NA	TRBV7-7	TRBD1	CASSFSTGGTDTQYF	TGTGCTAGCAGCTTCAGTACAGGGGGCACAGATACGCAGTATTTT
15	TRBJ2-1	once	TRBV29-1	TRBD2	CSAYRTSGISGGQFF	TGCAGCGCCTACCGGACTAGCGGGATCAGTGGTGGGCAGTTCTTC
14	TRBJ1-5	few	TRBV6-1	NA	CASSDSAANQPQHF	TGTGCCAGCAGTGACAGTGCAGCCAATCAGCCCCAGCATTTT
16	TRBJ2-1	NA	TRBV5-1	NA	CASSLTWGLGDNEQFF	TGCGCCAGCAGCTTGACTTGGGGGCTAGGGGACAATGAGCAGTTCTTC
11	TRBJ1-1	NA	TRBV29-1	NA	CSVGKNTEAFF	TGCAGCGTTGGTAAGAACACTGAAGCTTTCTTT
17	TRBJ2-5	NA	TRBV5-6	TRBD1	CASSSFPPGQLQETQYF	TGTGCCAGCAGCTCTTTCCCACCGGGACAGCTACAAGAGACCCAGTACTTC
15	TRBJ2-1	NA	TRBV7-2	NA	CASSLALSGVDEQFF	TGTGCCAGCAGCTTAGCCCTTTCGGGGGTTGATGAGCAGTTCTTC
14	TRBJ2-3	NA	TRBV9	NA	CASSESWRTDTQYF	TGTGCCAGCAGCGAAAGTTGGCGGACAGATACGCAGTATTTT
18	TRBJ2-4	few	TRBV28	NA	CASSFSGTGTVKKNIQYF	TGTGCCAGCAGTTTCAGTGGGACTGGGACAGTTAAAAAAAACATTCAGTACTTC
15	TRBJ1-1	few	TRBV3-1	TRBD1	CATRDSLTLNTEAFF	TGTGCCACCCGGGACAGTCTCACCTTGAACACTGAAGCTTTCTTT
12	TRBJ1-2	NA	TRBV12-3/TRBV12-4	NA	CASNMGGTGYTF	TGTGCCAGCAACATGGGGGGTACCGGCTACACCTTC
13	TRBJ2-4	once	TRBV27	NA	CASSLSSMDIQYF	TGTGCCAGCAGTTTATCTAGCATGGACATTCAGTACTTC
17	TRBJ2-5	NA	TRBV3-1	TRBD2	CASSPRLSGGQQETQYF	TGTGCCAGCAGCCCTAGACTTAGCGGGGGGCAGCAAGAGACCCAGTACTTC
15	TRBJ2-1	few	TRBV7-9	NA	CASTSPREGGNEQFF	TGTGCCAGCACCTCCCCCCGGGAAGGAGGGAATGAGCAGTTCTTC
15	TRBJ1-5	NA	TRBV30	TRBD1	CAWRETGGASQPQHF	TGTGCCTGGAGAGAAACAGGGGGAGCGAGTCAGCCCCAGCATTTT